This T cell receptor (beta chain) was observed in a study of shared clonotypes between healthy human individuals. This clone was found once. Its antigen is undetermined. In the original processing: Filtering differed, since immunoSEQ gave only junction sequences and no quality scores. Clones were sequenced by immunoSEQ multiplex PCR, and TCRdb holds only the in-frame ones, with some missing. Clone size and the V and J calls come from that table; the DNA yielded D and trimming. The repertoire has more than 2 million clones, approximately 96% of them found once; the top ten carry 0.1% to 0.15%. CDR1 and CDR2 from the germline V gene are MGHRA and YSYEKL. V lost 6 bases and J lost 0, with 8 bases in between. The length of the CDR3 is 14 residues. Whole-study findings and limits: A few donors showed sharing of approximately 5% of naive CD4 clonotypes.

Sequenced sample: naive CD4+ T cells sorted from blood. Subset here: CD45RA+ positively selected. This sequence originates from a man aged 18-30 years in good health. V usage is TRBV4-1 and J usage is TRBJ2-2; D is uncertain. CDR3 in DNA: TGCGCCAGCAGTCCCCCAGCGAACACCGGGGAGCTGTTTTTT. Protein: CASSPPANTGELFF.